The entry below describes one T cell receptor beta chain. Sequencing used immunoSEQ multiplex PCR; TCRdb keeps in-frame clones, though not all of them. The sample has roughly 150,000 clones, 70% to 90% seen once. The entry originates in a study of blood T cell repertoires in COVID-19. As for the study in general: Both acute and convalescent COVID-19 samples were obtained from the United States, Italy and Spain.

The germline V and J ends were trimmed by 0 bases and 4 bases, with 13 bases remaining between them. Germline-derived CDR1 and CDR2 are SGDLS and YYNGEE. The length of the CDR3 is 15 residues. V is TRBV9 and J is TRBJ2-5; tentatively, D is TRBD1 (6 bases). This receptor was identified in a woman older than 75 with COVID-19, enrolled during active disease. The sample was peripheral blood. Here the CDR3 DNA reads TGTGCCAGCAGCGTAGGTACAGGGTTGGGAGAGACCCAGTACTTC. Protein sequence: CASSVGTGLGETQYF.